A selection of T cell receptor beta chains follows, all from one sample in a study of blood T cell repertoires in COVID-19. Profiling relied on immunoSEQ multiplex PCR, and the TCRdb table lists in-frame clones only, not all of them. The top ten hold less than 4.5% of the sample, which has about 130,000 clones, roughly 91% seen once. The sample taken for sequencing was peripheral blood. All receptors derive from a man in his 60s with COVID-19, enrolled during active disease. The CDR3 runs from the conserved cysteine through the conserved F or W. The order of the fields is clone size, D gene, V gene, CDR3 length, J gene, CDR3 DNA, CDR3 protein. D genes are given only for firm matches. Size is omitted from some rows. Given values are once, few, many or a class for expanded clones.

>-|-|TRBV19|13|TRBJ1-1
TGTGCCAGTAGTATACCCAGGGCCGCTGAAGCTTTCTTT
CASSIPRAAEAFF
>-|-|TRBV12-3/TRBV12-4|13|TRBJ2-3
TGTGCCAGCAGGCGGGGTCCCAAAGATACGCAGTATTTT
CASRRGPKDTQYF
>-|-|TRBV13|13|TRBJ1-1
TGTGCCAGCAGCTGGGGCCTGAACACTGAAGCTTTCTTT
CASSWGLNTEAFF
>-|-|TRBV5-1|18|TRBJ2-3
TGCGCCAGCAGCTCCCCCTGGGGGACAGGGACTAGTACAGATACGCAGTATTTT
CASSSPWGTGTSTDTQYF
>-|TRBD2|TRBV13|15|TRBJ2-3
TGTGCCAGTCTTCGGGGCGGGGGAGCCACAGATACGCAGTATTTT
CASLRGGGATDTQYF
>-|TRBD1|TRBV3-1/TRBV3-2|15|TRBJ1-1
TGTGCCAGCAGCCAAAGGTCAGACAGGGTCCCTGAAGCTTTCTTT
CASSQRSDRVPEAFF
>-|-|TRBV9|14|TRBJ1-4
TGTGCCAGCAGCGCTTCGGGACTTCCCGAAAAACTGTTTTTT
CASSASGLPEKLFF
>-|TRBD2|TRBV30|14|TRBJ2-5
TGTGCCTGGCTAGCGGGGGCTTCCCAAGAGACCCAGTACTTC
CAWLAGASQETQYF
>-|-|TRBV3-1/TRBV3-2|13|TRBJ2-2
TGTGCCAGCAGCCAAGGCAGGGCCGGGGAGCTGTTTTTT
CASSQGRAGELFF
>-|-|TRBV21-1|15|TRBJ1-2
TGTGCCAGCAGCAATGGGACAGGGAGTCTCTATGGCTACACCTTC
CASSNGTGSLYGYTF
>-|-|TRBV27|13|TRBJ2-3
TGTGCCAGCAGACAGATATGGGTAGATACGCAGTATTTT
CASRQIWVDTQYF
>-|-|TRBV6-5|14|TRBJ1-1
TGTGCCAGCAGTTACTCGGTAGCGGACACTGAAGCTTTCTTT
CASSYSVADTEAFF
>once|-|TRBV6-6|18|TRBJ1-2
TGTGCCAGCAGTCCATTACCTATTGGAAGCAGGGCCTACTATGGCTACACCTTC
CASSPLPIGSRAYYGYTF
>-|-|TRBV20-1|10|TRBJ2-3
TGCAGTTCGGAGAGAGATACGCAGTATTTT
CSSERDTQYF
>-|TRBD1|TRBV5-4|16|TRBJ2-1
TGTGCCAGCAGCTTGGCCGGGACAGTCTCCTACAATGAGCAGTTCTTC
CASSLAGTVSYNEQFF
>-|-|TRBV18|14|TRBJ2-5
TGTGCCAGCTCACCTGGCAGATCCCAAGAGACCCAGTACTTC
CASSPGRSQETQYF
>-|-|TRBV20-1|18|TRBJ1-1
TGCAGTGCTAGTGTGACGGGAAGGAGAACAAAAATGAACACTGAAGCTTTCTTT
CSASVTGRRTKMNTEAFF
>many|-|TRBV7-9|14|TRBJ1-2
TGTGCCAGCAGCCCGGACGGCTCGGGGTATGGCTACACCTTC
CASSPDGSGYGYTF
>-|-|TRBV3-1/TRBV3-2|14|TRBJ1-5
TGTGCCAGCAGCCAAGTAGTAACTGGTCAGCCCCAGCATTTT
CASSQVVTGQPQHF
>-|-|TRBV5-1|17|TRBJ2-3
TGCGCCAGCAGCTTGCAGAGGACCGGGGGCGGGGGTGATACGCAGTATTTT
CASSLQRTGGGGDTQYF
>-|-|TRBV7-9|15|TRBJ1-5
TGTGCCAGCAGCCCGTTACGGGGGTCGAATCAGCCCCAGCATTTT
CASSPLRGSNQPQHF
>once|-|TRBV4-3|14|TRBJ2-3
TGCGCCAGCAGCCAATTAGCCTCCACAGATACGCAGTATTTT
CASSQLASTDTQYF
>-|TRBD1|TRBV29-1|12|TRBJ1-1
TGCAGCGTCGGGACAGGGAGGACTGAAGCTTTCTTT
CSVGTGRTEAFF
>-|TRBD2|TRBV30|14|TRBJ2-7
TGTGCCTGGGCGACGGGGGGGGGCAACTACGAGCAGTACTTC
CAWATGGGNYEQYF
>-|-|TRBV2|12|TRBJ1-2
TGTGCCAGCGCGGGGTCTAACTATGGCTACACCTTC
CASAGSNYGYTF
>once|TRBD1|TRBV6-5|15|TRBJ1-1
TGTGCCAGCAGCCCCGGGACAGGGGTGAACACTGAAGCTTTCTTT
CASSPGTGVNTEAFF
>-|TRBD1|TRBV7-9|13|TRBJ1-1
TGTGCCAGCAGCTTAGGACAGGGAACTGAAGCTTTCTTT
CASSLGQGTEAFF
>once|-|TRBV29-1|14|TRBJ2-6
TGCAGCGCATCATCGACAGGATCCCCCAACGTCCTGACTTTC
CSASSTGSPNVLTF
>-|-|TRBV6-2/TRBV6-3|16|TRBJ2-2
TGTGCCAGCAGTTACGGGGCCCGATCGAACACCGGGGAGCTGTTTTTT
CASSYGARSNTGELFF
>-|-|TRBV4-2|16|TRBJ1-1
TGTGCCAGCAGCCAAGGTTCAGGTCCATTGAGCACTGAAGCTTTCTTT
CASSQGSGPLSTEAFF
>-|TRBD2|TRBV28|16|TRBJ2-1
TGTGCCAGCAGTCCCCAGGGACTAGCGGGGGGTAATGAGCAGTTCTTC
CASSPQGLAGGNEQFF
>-|-|TRBV12-5|16|TRBJ2-5
TGTGCTAGTGCCCCGCCTATATCGGGGGTTCGAGAGACCCAGTACTTC
CASAPPISGVRETQYF